This TCR beta chain is drawn from a study of blood T cell repertoires in COVID-19 (dated by TCRdb to the early 2020s). A note on the overall study: Samples covering the acute and convalescent phases of COVID-19 were provided by collaborators in the United States, Italy and Spain. Sample metadata almost always included a de-identified subject ID, COVID-19 status, age in years and sex. A freely available public database, intended as a resource for researchers studying the immune response to SARS-CoV-2, is where the repertoires were released. The material from the prospective study consisted of cDNA or gDNA derived from T cells, B-cell-depleted T cells, or PBMCs. Samples were obtained from the ongoing ImmuneRACE study (first 160 participants) and from 1,254 subjects provided by 6 global collaborators. The dataset comprised deeply sampled blood TCRbeta repertoires from subjects exposed to, actively infected with, or recovered from COVID-19. HLA class I and class II types, where available, came from metadata supplied by the sample provider rather than from assay-based typing. The study at large found these results: The quantity of clinical and demographic metadata differed by source and by participant and was supplied without curation.

TCRbeta CDR3 regions were amplified from genomic DNA using the immunoSEQ Assay, a bias-controlled multiplex PCR. As for how the authors treated the data: Within the assay, amplification of reference gene primers was used to estimate how many nucleated cells each sample contained. Sequence reads were collapsed and filtered to measure the absolute abundance of every unique TCRbeta CDR3 rearrangement. For each sample, productive Simpson clonality was calculated as the square root of Simpson's diversity index over productive rearrangements. TCRdb took this table from immuneACCESS and kept in-frame rearrangements with V and J called. Such tables lack part of the clones; where checked against another copy, unresolved V genes explain under half of the gap, and the rest is unexplained. V and J calls plus clone size are reproduced from that table; the DNA served to infer D and trimming. The sample data list 250,000 to 300,000 clones, and 88% of these were observed just once. Approximately 1% of the sample rests with the top ten.

On this clone itself: Its antigen remains undetermined. Per-nucleotide qualities are absent, and no much larger clonotype sits a single base away.

In the prospective study, participants were roughly 18 to 95 years old, resided in fewer than 25 geographic areas of the United States, and were enrolled through a virtual design. To assign participants to cohorts, the prospective study relied on clinical history that participants themselves reported in a screening survey and a study questionnaire. ImmuneRACE Cohort 3 recovered participants were defined by two consecutive negative NP/OP PCR tests, healthcare professional clearance, or symptom resolution. In the prospective study, whole blood, serum and a nasopharyngeal or oropharyngeal swab were collected from each participant by mobile phlebotomists. Prospective study participants could optionally give additional blood draws and questionnaires over an approximately two-month period. Blood samples from the prospective study were shipped frozen or at room temperature prior to DNA extraction. Specimen: PBMCs or T cells enriched from blood (not recorded which). The clonotype comes from a woman in her thirties who had recovered from COVID-19.

The nucleotide sequence is TGTGCTAGTGGCCTAACCTCGGGGGGTGGCTACACCTTC. This sequence encodes CASGLTSGGGYTF. This chain joins TRBV12-5 to TRBJ1-2; TRBD1 is a weak D gene call, 5 bases matching. The CDR3 spans 13 residues, from the cysteine through the phenylalanine. Only the CDR3 part of the read is kept: 39 bases, read in frame from the first base. Trimming at the junction amounts to 6 bases on V and 7 bases on J, and the germline ends lie 15 bases apart. The germline V gene yields LGHNT for CDR1 and FRNRAP for CDR2.